A selection of T cell receptor beta chains follows, all from one sample in a study of cytomegalovirus exposure and HLA in healthy donors. Repertoires were generated with immunoSEQ multiplex PCR, while TCRdb's copy carries only in-frame clones and drops some. Among around 110,000 clones, around 10% were seen once, and the ten largest hold 3%. The sequenced sample consisted of PBMCs. The source is a man in his thirties or forties in good health and CMV-seronegative. Each CDR3 is given with its conserved first and last residue. A D gene is named only where the DNA matches it firmly. Only part of the rows carry a size: once, few, many, or a class if the clone is expanded.

j_gene: TRBJ1-1; d_gene: NA; v_gene: TRBV19; abundance: few; CDR3nt: TGTGCCAGTATACCCTCAGGACATGTCTTTAGCACTGAAGCTTTCTTT; CDR3aa: CASIPSGHVFSTEAFF
j_gene: TRBJ2-7; d_gene: TRBD1; v_gene: TRBV2; abundance: NA; CDR3nt: TGTGCCAGTTCTCGGACAGGCGGGTTTCCATACGAGCAGTACTTC; CDR3aa: CASSRTGGFPYEQYF
j_gene: TRBJ2-7; d_gene: NA; v_gene: TRBV6-5; abundance: NA; CDR3nt: TGTGCCAGCAGTCTACAGGGTTTCTCCTACGAGCAGTACTTC; CDR3aa: CASSLQGFSYEQYF
j_gene: TRBJ2-7; d_gene: NA; v_gene: TRBV30; abundance: NA; CDR3nt: TGTGCCTGGAGCGCAGGGCCCTACGAGCAGTACTTC; CDR3aa: CAWSAGPYEQYF
j_gene: TRBJ1-6; d_gene: TRBD1; v_gene: TRBV4-1; abundance: few; CDR3nt: TGCGCCAGCAGCCAAGGAAAAAATACAGGGGTAAATTCACCCCTCCACTTT; CDR3aa: CASSQGKNTGVNSPLHF
j_gene: TRBJ2-2; d_gene: NA; v_gene: TRBV5-1; abundance: NA; CDR3nt: TGCGCCAGCAGCTTGGACCCGGGACAGAACACCGGGGAGCTGTTTTTT; CDR3aa: CASSLDPGQNTGELFF
j_gene: TRBJ1-5; d_gene: NA; v_gene: TRBV28; abundance: few; CDR3nt: TGTGCCAGCAGTTTCCGGGATTTTCTTTATCAGCCCCAGCATTTT; CDR3aa: CASSFRDFLYQPQHF
j_gene: TRBJ1-5; d_gene: NA; v_gene: TRBV5-1; abundance: few; CDR3nt: TGCGCCAGCAGCTTGGCAGGGGATAGCAATCAGCCCCAGCATTTT; CDR3aa: CASSLAGDSNQPQHF
j_gene: TRBJ1-1; d_gene: TRBD1; v_gene: TRBV7-6; abundance: NA; CDR3nt: TGTGCCAGCAGTCCCCGGGACAGGGCCACTGAAGCTTTCTTT; CDR3aa: CASSPRDRATEAFF
j_gene: TRBJ2-3; d_gene: NA; v_gene: TRBV15; abundance: few; CDR3nt: TGTGCCACCAGCCGGAGTGCTAGCACAGATACGCAGTATTTT; CDR3aa: CATSRSASTDTQYF
j_gene: TRBJ2-2; d_gene: TRBD2; v_gene: TRBV10-3; abundance: NA; CDR3nt: TGTGCCATCAGGGAAGGGCGGGGGGGCCCCGGGGAGCTGTTTTTT; CDR3aa: CAIREGRGGPGELFF
j_gene: TRBJ2-7; d_gene: NA; v_gene: TRBV11-2; abundance: few; CDR3nt: TGTGCCAGCAGCTTAGTGTGGGGGAGCCAGGGGGAGCAGTACTTC; CDR3aa: CASSLVWGSQGEQYF
j_gene: TRBJ2-7; d_gene: NA; v_gene: TRBV4-1; abundance: NA; CDR3nt: TGCGCCAGCAGCCAAGATTTAGTCGGGGTTGCCTACGAGCAGTACTTC; CDR3aa: CASSQDLVGVAYEQYF
j_gene: TRBJ2-1; d_gene: TRBD2; v_gene: TRBV11-3; abundance: NA; CDR3nt: TGTGCCAGCAGCTTAGGGGCTAGCGGTCCCTCCTACAATGAGCAGTTCTTC; CDR3aa: CASSLGASGPSYNEQFF
j_gene: TRBJ2-7; d_gene: NA; v_gene: TRBV10-2; abundance: NA; CDR3nt: TGCGCCAGCAGCGGGGATGCCTACGAGCAGTACTTC; CDR3aa: CASSGDAYEQYF
j_gene: TRBJ1-3; d_gene: NA; v_gene: TRBV27; abundance: few; CDR3nt: TGTGCCAGCAGTTTATCCAGGCAGGGGCGCTCTGGAAACACCATATATTTT; CDR3aa: CASSLSRQGRSGNTIYF
j_gene: TRBJ2-5; d_gene: TRBD1; v_gene: TRBV30; abundance: NA; CDR3nt: TGTGCCTGGAGTGCAGGGACAGCGCGACAAGAGACCCAGTACTTC; CDR3aa: CAWSAGTARQETQYF
j_gene: TRBJ2-7; d_gene: NA; v_gene: TRBV6-5; abundance: NA; CDR3nt: TGTGCCAGCAGCCGCCGGGACTCCCCCTACGAGCAGTACTTC; CDR3aa: CASSRRDSPYEQYF
j_gene: TRBJ2-1; d_gene: TRBD1; v_gene: TRBV28; abundance: NA; CDR3nt: TGTGCCAGCAGTTTCATCGGGACAGGGGTCCATGAGCAGTTCTTC; CDR3aa: CASSFIGTGVHEQFF
j_gene: TRBJ2-7; d_gene: TRBD2; v_gene: TRBV11-3; abundance: NA; CDR3nt: TGTGCCAGCTCGCGGGAGCGATCCTACGAGCAGTACTTC; CDR3aa: CASSRERSYEQYF
j_gene: TRBJ2-1; d_gene: TRBD1; v_gene: TRBV19; abundance: few; CDR3nt: TGTGCCAGTAGTATGGGGGCAGGGGGCAATGAGCAGTTCTTC; CDR3aa: CASSMGAGGNEQFF
j_gene: TRBJ2-3; d_gene: TRBD2; v_gene: TRBV5-1; abundance: few; CDR3nt: TGCGCCAGCAGCTTGGGGTCTAGCGGGGCCACAGATACGCAGTATTTT; CDR3aa: CASSLGSSGATDTQYF
j_gene: TRBJ1-4; d_gene: NA; v_gene: TRBV4-1; abundance: few; CDR3nt: TGCGCCAGCAGCCCATACAACAGGTCGCTACAGGAAAAACTGTTTTTT; CDR3aa: CASSPYNRSLQEKLFF